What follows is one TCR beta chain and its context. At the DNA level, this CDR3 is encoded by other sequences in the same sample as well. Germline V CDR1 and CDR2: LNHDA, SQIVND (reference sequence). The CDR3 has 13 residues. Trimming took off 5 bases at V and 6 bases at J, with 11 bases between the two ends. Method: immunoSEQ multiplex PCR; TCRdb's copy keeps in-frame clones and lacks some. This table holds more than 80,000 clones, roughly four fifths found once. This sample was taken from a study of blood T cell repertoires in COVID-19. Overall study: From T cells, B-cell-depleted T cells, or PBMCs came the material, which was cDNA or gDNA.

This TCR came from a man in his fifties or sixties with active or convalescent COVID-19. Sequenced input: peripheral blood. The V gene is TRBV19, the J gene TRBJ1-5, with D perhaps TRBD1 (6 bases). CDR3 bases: TGTGCCAGTAGTTCAGGGGTAGGTCAGCCCCAGCATTTT. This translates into CASSSGVGQPQHF.